Listed below are T cell receptor beta chains from one sample, sequenced in a study of neurological immune-mediated disorders. TCRdb reanalysed the 5' RACE reads using MiXCR and keeps one entry per CDR3 protein. The sample carries 110,000 or so distinct CDR3 sequences, about 3.2% recorded once. The material sequenced was PBMCs. Receptor source: a woman aged 25-40 years with multiple sclerosis. The CDR3 runs from the conserved cysteine through the conserved F or W. A D gene is named only where the DNA matches it firmly. Some rows have no size entry. The others give once, few or many, or a class for an expanded clone.

many	TRBD1	TRBV7-6	TRBJ2-5	CASSRDSGGETQYF	TGTGCCAGCAGCCGGGACAGTGGTGGCGAGACCCAGTACTTC
many	NA	TRBV7-2	TRBJ2-7	CASRSTYEQYF	TGTGCCAGCAGATCGACCTACGAGCAGTACTTC
NA	NA	TRBV15	TRBJ2-1	CATSRAKGGIDNEQFF	TGTGCCACCAGCAGGGCCAAGGGGGGTATTGACAATGAGCAGTTCTTC
NA	TRBD1	TRBV19	TRBJ2-1	CASSRGQGGYNEQFF	TGTGCCAGTAGTAGAGGACAGGGGGGATACAATGAGCAGTTCTTC
many	TRBD1	TRBV6-2/TRBV6-3	TRBJ1-1	CASSYVGGTGWTEAFF	TGTGCCAGCAGTTACGTTGGAGGGACAGGGTGGACTGAAGCTTTCTTT
many	TRBD1	TRBV7-2	TRBJ2-6	CASSSQGAGANVLTF	TGTGCCAGCAGCTCACAGGGGGCGGGGGCCAACGTCCTGACTTTC
many	NA	TRBV5-1	TRBJ1-1	CASSPQSRQVAFF	TGCGCCAGCAGCCCCCAATCTCGGCAGGTTGCTTTCTTT
many	NA	TRBV7-9	TRBJ1-2	CASSSTSGEDGYTF	TGTGCCAGCAGCTCTACGTCAGGAGAGGATGGCTACACCTTC
NA	TRBD1	TRBV20-1	TRBJ1-5	CSAGRTGGNQPQHF	TGCAGTGCTGGTAGGACAGGGGGGAATCAGCCCCAGCATTTT
NA	NA	TRBV6-6	TRBJ1-5	CASSDDRNINRPQHF	TGTGCCAGCAGTGACGACAGAAACATAAATCGGCCCCAGCATTTT
many	TRBD1	TRBV5-1	TRBJ2-2	CASSFPTGEDTGELFF	TGCGCCAGCAGCTTCCCGACAGGGGAGGACACCGGGGAGCTGTTTTTT
many	NA	TRBV7-2	TRBJ1-5	CASSFLNQPQHF	TGTGCCAGCAGCTTTCTTAATCAGCCCCAGCATTTT
many	NA	TRBV20-1	TRBJ1-5	CSARILGGRNQPQHF	TGCAGTGCTAGGATCCTTGGCGGGAGAAATCAGCCCCAGCATTTT
many	TRBD2	TRBV4-3	TRBJ2-3	CASSEAGGPTQTQYF	TGCGCCAGCAGCGAGGCGGGGGGTCCCACCCAGACGCAGTATTTT
many	TRBD2	TRBV6-2/TRBV6-3	TRBJ2-1	CASTTRTSGRAGFF	TGTGCCAGCACTACTCGGACTAGCGGGAGGGCCGGGTTCTTC
medium-sized	NA	TRBV5-1	TRBJ2-3	CASSLWAVTDTQYF	TGCGCCAGCAGCTTGTGGGCAGTTACAGATACGCAGTATTTT
many	TRBD1	TRBV29-1	TRBJ2-1	CSVEDLETGTYNEQFF	TGCAGCGTTGAAGATCTGGAGACAGGGACCTACAATGAGCAGTTCTTC
many	TRBD2	TRBV6-5	TRBJ2-1	CASRASGVHPNEQFF	TGTGCCAGCAGGGCAAGCGGGGTTCACCCCAATGAGCAGTTCTTC
few	NA	TRBV6-5	TRBJ1-4	CGSSYSIQSNEKLFF	TGTGGCAGCAGTTACTCGATCCAATCTAATGAAAAACTGTTTTTT
many	NA	TRBV6-2/TRBV6-3	TRBJ2-3	CASSYWLAQFTDTQYF	TGTGCCAGCAGTTACTGGCTAGCACAATTCACAGATACGCAGTATTTT
many	TRBD1	TRBV27	TRBJ2-7	CASSSSGGKYEQYF	TGTGCCAGCAGTTCTTCAGGGGGCAAGTACGAGCAGTACTTC
many	NA	TRBV20-1	TRBJ2-2	CSASVGTDTGELFF	TGCAGTGCTAGCGTGGGGACGGACACCGGGGAGCTGTTTTTT
many	TRBD2	TRBV12-3/TRBV12-4	TRBJ2-7	CASSPTSVAYEQYF	TGTGCCAGCAGCCCGACTAGCGTCGCCTACGAGCAGTACTTC
many	NA	TRBV27	TRBJ1-6	CASSTVGQGRYSPLHF	TGTGCCAGCTCGACTGTAGGGCAGGGACGATATTCACCCCTCCACTTT
few	NA	TRBV20-1	TRBJ1-2	CSARPGQYGDGYTF	TGCAGTGCCCGACCCGGACAGTACGGGGACGGCTACACCTTC
many	TRBD1	TRBV20-1	TRBJ2-3	CSASGQGASTDTQYF	TGCAGTGCTTCTGGACAGGGGGCCTCCACAGATACGCAGTATTTT
many	TRBD1	TRBV7-8	TRBJ1-5	CASTYQTGTGVNQPQHF	TGTGCCAGCACCTACCAGACGGGGACAGGGGTCAATCAGCCCCAGCATTTT
many	TRBD1	TRBV7-2	TRBJ2-3	CASSFRTGGPDTQYF	TGTGCCAGCAGCTTTCGGACAGGGGGGCCAGATACGCAGTATTTT
many	NA	TRBV12-3/TRBV12-4	TRBJ1-4	CASSFTSLGYSNEKLFF	TGTGCCAGCAGTTTCACCTCACTGGGCTACTCTAATGAAAAACTGTTTTTT
many	NA	TRBV25-1	TRBJ1-2	CASKGWYGYTF	TGTGCCAGCAAGGGATGGTATGGCTACACCTTC
NA	NA	TRBV4-1	TRBJ1-1	CASIGADTEAFF	TGCGCCAGCATAGGGGCGGACACTGAAGCTTTCTTT
many	NA	TRBV3-1	TRBJ2-1	CASSPSGTSAEQFF	TGTGCCAGCAGCCCCTCGGGGACCTCAGCGGAGCAGTTCTTC
many	NA	TRBV20-1	TRBJ2-7	CSARRTMTYEQYF	TGCAGTGCCCGCCGGACTATGACCTACGAGCAGTACTTC
few	NA	TRBV29-1	TRBJ1-1	CSVVAPTEAFF	TGCAGCGTTGTGGCTCCCACTGAAGCTTTCTTT
many	TRBD1	TRBV20-1	TRBJ1-2	CSARQGGRGYTF	TGCAGTGCGAGACAGGGTGGTCGTGGCTACACCTTC
many	TRBD2	TRBV7-2	TRBJ2-5	CASSRGTSGSGQETQYF	TGTGCCAGCAGCCGTGGGACTAGCGGGAGTGGCCAAGAGACCCAGTACTTC
many	NA	TRBV9	TRBJ1-2	CASSAPDPGGGYTF	TGTGCCAGCAGCGCCCCGGACCCGGGGGGAGGCTACACCTTC
many	NA	TRBV4-3	TRBJ1-1	CASSQGTANTEAFF	TGCGCCAGCAGCCAAGGGACAGCTAACACTGAAGCTTTCTTT
many	TRBD1	TRBV6-6	TRBJ1-5	CASSDRGNQPQHF	TGTGCCAGCAGTGACAGGGGCAATCAGCCCCAGCATTTT
many	NA	TRBV4-1	TRBJ2-7	CASSQDPPQGITYEQYF	TGCGCCAGCAGCCAAGATCCTCCTCAGGGAATAACCTACGAGCAGTACTTC
many	NA	TRBV7-2	TRBJ2-7	CASSPDRITYEQYF	TGTGCCAGCAGCCCTGACAGGATAACCTACGAGCAGTACTTC
many	NA	TRBV29-1	TRBJ1-1	CSVEGSPGKSFF	TGCAGCGTTGAAGGGTCGCCAGGGAAGTCTTTCTTT
many	NA	TRBV5-1	TRBJ2-7	CASSLSYSSYEQYF	TGCGCCAGCAGCTTGTCGTACAGTTCCTACGAGCAGTACTTC
many	TRBD1	TRBV5-1	TRBJ2-1	CASSLASTGEPDDEQFF	TGCGCCAGCAGCTTGGCCTCAACAGGGGAACCCGATGATGAGCAGTTCTTC